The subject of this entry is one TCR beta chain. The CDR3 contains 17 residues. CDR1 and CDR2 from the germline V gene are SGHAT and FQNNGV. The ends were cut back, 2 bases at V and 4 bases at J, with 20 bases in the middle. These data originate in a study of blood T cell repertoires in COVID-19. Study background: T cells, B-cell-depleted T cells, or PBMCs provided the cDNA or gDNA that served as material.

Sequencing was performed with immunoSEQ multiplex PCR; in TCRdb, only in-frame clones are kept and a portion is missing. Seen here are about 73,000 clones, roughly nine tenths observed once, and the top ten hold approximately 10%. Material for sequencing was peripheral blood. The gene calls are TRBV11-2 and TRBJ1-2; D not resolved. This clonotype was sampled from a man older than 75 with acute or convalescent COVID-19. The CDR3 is CASSLRLEPTPRYGYTF. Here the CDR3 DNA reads TGTGCCAGCAGCTTAAGACTGGAACCGACTCCCCGCTATGGCTACACCTTC.